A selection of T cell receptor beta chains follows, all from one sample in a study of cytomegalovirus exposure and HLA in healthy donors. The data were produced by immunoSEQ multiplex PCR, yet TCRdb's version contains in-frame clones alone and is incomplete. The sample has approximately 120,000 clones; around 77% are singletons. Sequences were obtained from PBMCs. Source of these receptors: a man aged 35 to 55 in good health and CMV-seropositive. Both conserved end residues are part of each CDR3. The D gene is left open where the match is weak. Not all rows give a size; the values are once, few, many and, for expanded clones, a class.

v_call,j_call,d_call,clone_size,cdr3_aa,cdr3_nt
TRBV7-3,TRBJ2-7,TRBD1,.,CASSFHRTGVEQYF,TGTGCCAGCAGCTTCCATAGGACAGGGGTAGAGCAGTACTTC
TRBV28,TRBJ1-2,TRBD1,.,CASGRQGLAGYTF,TGTGCCAGCGGACGACAGGGTCTGGCGGGCTACACCTTC
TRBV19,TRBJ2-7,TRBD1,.,CASSSPGGGFFPSYEQYF,TGTGCCAGTAGTTCCCCAGGGGGCGGCTTCTTCCCCTCCTACGAGCAGTACTTC
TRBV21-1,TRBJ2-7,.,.,CASMKRAGRLYEQYF,TGTGCCAGCATGAAACGGGCAGGGCGACTCTACGAGCAGTACTTC
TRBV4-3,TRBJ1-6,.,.,CASSLQGRSPLHF,TGCGCCAGCAGCTTGCAGGGCCGTTCACCCCTCCACTTT
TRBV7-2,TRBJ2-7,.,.,CASSPTPNFNYEQYF,TGTGCCAGCAGCCCAACCCCAAACTTCAACTACGAGCAGTACTTC
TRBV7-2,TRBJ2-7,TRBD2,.,CASSLIRGGSNEQYF,TGTGCCAGCAGCTTAATCCGCGGGGGTAGTAACGAGCAGTACTTC
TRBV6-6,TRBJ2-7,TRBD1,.,CASSARDRQAYEQYF,TGTGCCAGCAGCGCCCGGGACAGACAAGCCTACGAGCAGTACTTC
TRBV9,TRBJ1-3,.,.,CASSVGPNTGNSGNTIYF,TGTGCCAGCAGCGTAGGCCCCAACACAGGGAACTCTGGAAACACCATATATTTT
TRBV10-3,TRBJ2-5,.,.,CAISRDQETQYF,TGTGCCATCAGCCGGGATCAAGAGACCCAGTACTTC
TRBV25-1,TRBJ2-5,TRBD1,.,CASGRRDRGQETQYF,TGTGCCAGCGGTCGGCGGGACAGGGGGCAAGAGACCCAGTACTTC
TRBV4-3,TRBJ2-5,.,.,CASSQEAGSQETQYF,TGCGCCAGCAGCCAAGAGGCAGGGTCCCAAGAGACCCAGTACTTC
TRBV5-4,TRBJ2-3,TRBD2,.,CASSQDLAGGPDTQYF,TGCGCCAGCAGCCAAGATCTAGCGGGGGGGCCAGATACGCAGTATTTT
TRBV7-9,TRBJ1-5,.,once,CASSIGLGGGNQPQHF,TGTGCCAGCAGCATTGGTTTGGGCGGGGGCAATCAGCCCCAGCATTTT
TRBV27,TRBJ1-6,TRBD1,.,CASSSLTGYRSPLHF,TGTGCCAGCAGTTCCTTGACAGGGTATAGGTCACCCCTCCACTTT
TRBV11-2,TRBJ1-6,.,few,CASSLVSGLYNSPLHF,TGTGCCAGCAGCTTAGTGTCAGGGTTGTATAATTCACCCCTCCACTTT
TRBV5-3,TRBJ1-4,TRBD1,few,CARSGRTGGGGEKLFF,TGTGCCAGAAGCGGAAGAACAGGGGGCGGAGGTGAAAAACTGTTTTTT
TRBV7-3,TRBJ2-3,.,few,CASSPRGTAGIPSDTQYF,TGTGCCAGCAGCCCTAGGGGCACCGCAGGCATCCCTTCAGATACGCAGTATTTT
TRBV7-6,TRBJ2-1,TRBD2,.,CASSSAPPSGGNNEQFF,TGTGCCAGCAGCTCCGCCCCGCCGAGCGGGGGGAACAATGAGCAGTTCTTC
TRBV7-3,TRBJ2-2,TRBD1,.,CASSLSRDRDPLNTGELFF,TGTGCCAGCAGTTTGTCCCGGGACAGGGATCCCCTAAACACCGGGGAGCTGTTTTTT
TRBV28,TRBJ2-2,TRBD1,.,CASGQGTGELFF,TGTGCCAGTGGACAGGGAACCGGGGAGCTGTTTTTT
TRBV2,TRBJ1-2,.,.,CASSGGSGQPANYGYTF,TGTGCCAGCAGTGGAGGCTCCGGACAGCCCGCTAACTATGGCTACACCTTC
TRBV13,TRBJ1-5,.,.,CASSLGGIRGWSNQPQHF,TGTGCCAGCAGCTTAGGCGGTATCAGGGGTTGGAGCAATCAGCCCCAGCATTTT
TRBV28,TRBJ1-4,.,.,CASSLGGPTEKLFF,TGTGCCAGCAGCCTCGGGGGGCCCACCGAAAAACTGTTTTTT
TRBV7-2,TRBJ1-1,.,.,CASSKIQGRMVNTEAFF,TGTGCCAGCAGCAAGATACAGGGTCGGATGGTGAACACTGAAGCTTTCTTT
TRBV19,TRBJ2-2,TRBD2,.,CASNRRGGAPGELFF,TGTGCCAGCAACCGTCGCGGGGGGGCCCCCGGGGAGCTGTTTTTT
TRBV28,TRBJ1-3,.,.,CASTRTNTNTIYF,TGTGCCAGCACCCGCACAAACACCAACACCATATATTTT
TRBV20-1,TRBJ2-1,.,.,CSANRVNEQFF,TGCAGTGCCAACCGGGTGAATGAGCAGTTCTTC
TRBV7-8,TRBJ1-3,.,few,CASSTSSTGSGNTIYF,TGTGCCAGCAGCACCTCCTCGACAGGCTCTGGAAACACCATATATTTT
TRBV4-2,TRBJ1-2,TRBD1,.,CASSQDSGQALGYTF,TGTGCCAGCAGCCAAGACAGTGGACAGGCCCTTGGCTACACCTTC
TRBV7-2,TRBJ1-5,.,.,CASSLGGGNQPQHF,TGTGCCAGCAGCTTAGGGGGGGGTAATCAGCCCCAGCATTTT
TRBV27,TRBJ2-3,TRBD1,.,CASRDATRDRGLYF,TGTGCCAGCAGAGATGCAACCAGGGACAGGGGTTTATATTTT
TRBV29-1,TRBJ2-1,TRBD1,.,CSVDLTGQGQFF,TGCAGCGTTGACTTGACAGGACAGGGGCAGTTCTTC
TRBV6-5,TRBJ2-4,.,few,CASSTPQGGKNIQYF,TGTGCCAGCAGTACCCCCCAGGGAGGCAAAAACATTCAGTACTTC
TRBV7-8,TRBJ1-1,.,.,CASSLIRNTEAFF,TGTGCCAGCAGCTTAATCCGGAACACTGAAGCTTTCTTT
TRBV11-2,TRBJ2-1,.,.,CATRRGLWDNEQFF,TGTGCCACCAGAAGGGGGTTATGGGACAATGAGCAGTTCTTC
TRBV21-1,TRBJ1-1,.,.,CASSTNGTGNTEAFF,TGTGCCAGCAGCACAAACGGGACAGGGAACACTGAAGCTTTCTTT
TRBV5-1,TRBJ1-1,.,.,CASSQGHPTEAFF,TGTGCCAGCAGCCAGGGACATCCCACTGAAGCTTTCTTT
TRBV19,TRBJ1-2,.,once,CASSARGSYGYTF,TGTGCCAGTAGTGCTCGCGGGAGTTATGGCTACACCTTC
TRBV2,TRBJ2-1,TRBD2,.,CASSDNGLAGAVVF,TGTGCCAGCAGTGACAACGGACTAGCGGGGGCCGTTGTCTTC
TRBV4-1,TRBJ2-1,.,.,CASSLVGGYNEQFF,TGCGCCAGCAGCCTTGTTGGCGGTTACAATGAGCAGTTCTTC
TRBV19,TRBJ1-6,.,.,CASTQRTSDNSPLHF,TGTGCCAGTACCCAACGAACGAGCGACAATTCACCCCTCCACTTT
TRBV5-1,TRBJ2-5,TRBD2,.,CASSLQAGGQETQYF,TGCGCCAGCAGCTTGCAAGCGGGGGGACAAGAGACCCAGTACTTC
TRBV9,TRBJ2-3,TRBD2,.,CASSGSRGGRVMDTQYF,TGTGCCAGCAGCGGGTCCCGGGGGGGGCGAGTTATGGATACGCAGTATTTT
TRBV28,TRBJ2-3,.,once,CASNRSPGTDTQYF,TGTGCCAGCAACAGGTCCCCCGGAACAGATACGCAGTATTTT
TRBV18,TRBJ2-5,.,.,CASSPPPVAETQYF,TGTGCCAGCTCACCACCGCCGGTTGCGGAGACCCAGTACTTC
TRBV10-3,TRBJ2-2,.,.,CAISESPGVNGELFF,TGTGCCATCAGTGAGTCACCCGGGGTGAATGGGGAGCTGTTTTTT
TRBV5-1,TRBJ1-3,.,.,CASSWEGGSGNTIYF,TGCGCCAGCAGCTGGGAAGGGGGCTCTGGAAACACCATATATTTT
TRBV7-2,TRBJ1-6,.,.,CASSLPDSSPLHF,TGTGCCAGCAGCTTACCCGACAGTTCACCCCTCCACTTT
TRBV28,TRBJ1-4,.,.,CASSLTGSSNEKLFF,TGTGCCAGCAGTTTAACAGGGTCTTCGAATGAAAAACTGTTTTTT
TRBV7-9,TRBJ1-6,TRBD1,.,CASSLARVQGVHNSPLHF,TGTGCCAGCAGCTTAGCGCGGGTCCAGGGGGTCCATAATTCACCCCTCCACTTT
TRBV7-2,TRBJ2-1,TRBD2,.,CASSLVVGGSNEQFF,TGTGCCAGCAGCTTAGTGGTGGGGGGGAGCAATGAGCAGTTCTTC
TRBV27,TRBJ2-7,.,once,CASLVFPGPPYEQYF,TGTGCCAGCCTGGTCTTCCCGGGTCCGCCTTACGAGCAGTACTTC
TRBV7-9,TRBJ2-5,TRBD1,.,CSSSLVGGTGIQETQYF,TGTTCCAGCAGCTTAGTAGGAGGGACAGGGATACAAGAGACCCAGTACTTC
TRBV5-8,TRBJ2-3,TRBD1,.,CASRRGQGFTDTQYF,TGTGCCAGCAGGAGGGGACAGGGCTTTACAGATACGCAGTATTTT
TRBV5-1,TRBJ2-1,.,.,CASSFQAGGPYNEQFF,TGCGCCAGCAGCTTTCAAGCCGGGGGACCCTACAATGAGCAGTTCTTC
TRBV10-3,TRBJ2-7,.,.,CAISATLTGFHEQYF,TGTGCCATCAGTGCGACGTTAACAGGGTTCCACGAGCAGTACTTC
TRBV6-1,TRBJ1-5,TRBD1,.,CASSDGQGYQPQHF,TGTGCCAGCAGTGACGGACAGGGTTATCAGCCCCAGCATTTT